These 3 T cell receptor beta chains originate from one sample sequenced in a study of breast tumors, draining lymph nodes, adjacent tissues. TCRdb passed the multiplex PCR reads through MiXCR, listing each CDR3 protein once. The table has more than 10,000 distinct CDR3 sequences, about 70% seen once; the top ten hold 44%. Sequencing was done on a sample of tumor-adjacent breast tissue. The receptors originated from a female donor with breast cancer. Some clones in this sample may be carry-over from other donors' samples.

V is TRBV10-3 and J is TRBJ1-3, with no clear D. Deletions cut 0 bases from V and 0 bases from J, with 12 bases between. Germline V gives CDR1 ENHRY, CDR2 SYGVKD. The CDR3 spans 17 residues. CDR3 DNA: TGTGCCATCAGTGAGTCGCCCGGACCTGCCTCTGGAAACACCATATATTTT. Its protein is CAISESPGPASGNTIYF.

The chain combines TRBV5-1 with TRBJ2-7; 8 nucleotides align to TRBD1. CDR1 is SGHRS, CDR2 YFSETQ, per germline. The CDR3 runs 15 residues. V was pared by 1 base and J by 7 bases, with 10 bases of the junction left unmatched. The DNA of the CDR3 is TGCGCCAGCAGCTTGCACGCGGACAGGGCCTCTGAGCAGTACTTC. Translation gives CASSLHADRASEQYF.

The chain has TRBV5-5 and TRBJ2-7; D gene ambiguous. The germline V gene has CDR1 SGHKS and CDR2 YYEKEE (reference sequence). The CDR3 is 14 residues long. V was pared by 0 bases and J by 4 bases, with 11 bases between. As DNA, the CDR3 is TGTGCCAGCAGCTTGGAGGCAGCCGGATACGAGCAGTACTTC. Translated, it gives CASSLEAAGYEQYF.